The TCR beta chain described here comes from a study of cytomegalovirus exposure and HLA in healthy donors. Study-level points and caveats: Analyzed later, association rates of TCRs varied across HLA loci, with DRB1 most and HLA-C fewest. About 87% or about 30% of the time was how often most TCR beta V segments were productive, according to an earlier analysis. The study dropped some indistinguishable V segments, TRBV6-2 and TRBV6-3 among them.

Amplification used 60 Vbeta primers and 13 Jbeta primers. Clones were sequenced by immunoSEQ multiplex PCR, and TCRdb holds only the in-frame ones, with some missing. The table lists 60,000 to 80,000 clones. Comment on this clone: The antigen remains undetermined.

This CDR3 comprises 16 residues. CDR1 and CDR2 (germline): SGHVS, FQNEAQ. J was trimmed by 5 bases and V by 7 bases; bases with no gene match: 14. The specimen sequenced was PBMCs. This TCR derives from a man aged 40-49 years in good health and CMV-seronegative. The J gene is TRBJ2-7, the V gene TRBV7-8, with 10 nucleotides matching TRBD2. The CDR3 reads CASTHRVLAGDNEQYF. As DNA, the CDR3 is TGTGCCAGCACCCACCGGGTGCTAGCGGGAGATAACGAGCAGTACTTC.